The 24 T cell receptor beta chains reported below all come from one sample, sequenced in a study of OX40 agonist ivuxolimab in advanced cancers. Sequenced by immunoSEQ multiplex PCR; TCRdb stores in-frame clones only, minus some. The profile shows some 45,000 clones, about four fifths of them singletons. This material consisted of CD4+ or CD8+ T cells sorted from blood, taken in a trial of the OX40 agonist ivuxolimab. The receptors shown here come from an adult with an advanced solid tumor such as melanoma, head and neck, liver or kidney cancer.

CDR3 sequence (DNA): TGTGCCAGCAGCTTAGTGCAGGGCCTGAGAGAGACCCAGTACTTC. This translates into CASSLVQGLRETQYF. V is TRBV11-2 and J is TRBJ2-5; possibly TRBD1 for D (5 bases). The germline gives CDR1 SGHAT, CDR2 FQNNGV. This CDR3 contains 15 residues. With 1 base removed from V and 4 bases from J, the gap between germline ends came to 13 bases. The full variable domain, rest sourced from reference TRBV11-2 and TRBJ2-5, is EAGVAQSPRYKIIEKRQSVAFWCNPISGHATLYWYQQILGQGPKLLIQFQNNGVVDDSQLPKDRFSAERLKGVDSTLKIQPAKLEDSAVYLCASSLVQGLRETQYFGPGTRLLVL.

About this clone itself: No conserved phenylalanine or tryptophan ends this CDR3, so it is likely a read error. The chain joins TRBV6-5 to TRBJ1-5; D unclear. Per germline, CDR1 MNHEY and CDR2 SVGAGI. V lost 6 bases to trimming and J lost 1 base, with 13 bases between them. This CDR3 has 15 residues. The CDR3 DNA follows: TGTGCCAGCAGATTCCTCCTGGGAAGCAATCAGCCCCAGCATCTT. Encoded protein: CASRFLLGSNQPQHL.

The rearrangement uses TRBV5-6 and TRBJ2-3, with no clear D. V was clipped by 2 bases and J by 4 bases, with 14 bases between them. Per the germline V gene, CDR1 is SGHDT and CDR2 is YYEEEE. The CDR3 has 15 amino acids. This CDR3 reads CASSFPLDLPDTQYF. CDR3 in DNA: TGTGCCAGCAGCTTCCCCCTAGATCTTCCAGATACGCAGTATTTT.

V usage is TRBV5-1 and J usage is TRBJ2-7; 9 nucleotides line up with TRBD1. J lost 2 bases, V lost 0 bases, and 3 bases had no gene match. The germline CDR1 and CDR2 sequences are SGHRS and YFSETQ. This CDR3 has 15 residues. This chain's CDR3 is CASSLVTGGPYEQYF. CDR3 coding DNA: TGCGCCAGCAGCTTGGTGACAGGGGGTCCCTACGAGCAGTACTTC.

This clone has only a few counts. V and J are TRBV6-4 and TRBJ2-2; no clear D gene. V was trimmed by 6 bases and J by 4 bases, leaving 12 bases between them. Germline lookup yields CDR1 MRHNA and CDR2 SNTAGT. The length of the CDR3 is 14 residues. DNA for the CDR3: TGTGCCAGCAGCCCCAACCCGATCACCGGGGAGCTGTTTTTT. It translates to CASSPNPITGELFF.

This chain connects TRBV7-3 to TRBJ1-1, with D possibly being TRBD1 (5 bases). CDR3 length equals 15 residues. CDR1 is SGHTA and CDR2 is FQGTGA in the germline V gene. The V end lost 5 bases, the J end lost 0 bases, and 13 bases lay between the germline ends. CDR3 loop: CASSELTVLNTEAFF. CDR3 bases: TGTGCCAGCAGCGAACTGACAGTGTTGAACACTGAAGCTTTCTTT.

About this clone itself: Other DNA sequences in the sample encode the same CDR3. The CDR3: CASSTQNSNQPQHF. The CDR3 DNA reads TGTGCCAGTAGTACGCAGAATAGCAATCAGCCCCAGCATTTT. The rearrangement links TRBV19 to TRBJ1-5; D ambiguous. Per germline, CDR1 LNHDA and CDR2 SQIVND (reference sequence). V was shortened by 4 bases and J by 0 bases, with 7 bases between the two germline ends. The CDR3 length is 14 residues.

This rearrangement joins TRBV10-3 to TRBJ2-7, with unresolved D. Looked up from germline, CDR1 is ENHRY and CDR2 is SYGVKD. This CDR3 has 14 amino acids. Trimming removed 3 bases from V and 6 bases from J, with 15 bases in between. CDR3 in amino acids: CAISDLTTVGEQYF. DNA of the CDR3: TGTGCCATCAGTGACCTCACCACAGTCGGCGAGCAGTACTTC.

The chain combines TRBV5-4 with TRBJ2-7; 10 bases align to TRBD2. The germline gives CDR1 SGHNT, CDR2 YYREEE (reference sequence). Germline trimming cut 2 bases from V and 3 bases from J; bases unmatched to any gene: 5. This CDR3 is 15 amino acids long. CDR3 coding DNA: TGTGCCAGCAGCTTAGAAGCTAGCGGGAGCTACGAGCAGTACTTC. It encodes CASSLEASGSYEQYF. The full variable domain, in which reference TRBV5-4 and TRBJ2-7 provide the parts outside the CDR3, is ETGVTQSPTHLIKTRGQQVTLRCSSQSGHNTVSWYQQALGQGPQFIFQYYREEENGRGNFPPRFSGLQFPNYSSELNVNALELDDSALYLCASSLEASGSYEQYFGPGTRLTVT.

The J gene is TRBJ1-2, the V gene TRBV7-9; 7 nucleotides match TRBD1. From germline, CDR1 is SEHNR and CDR2 FQNEAQ (reference sequence). V lost 3 bases to trimming and J lost 8 bases; unmatched junction nucleotides: 9. The CDR3 is 14 amino acids. CDR3 bases: TGTGCCAGCAGCTTGGGTACAGGGGCTGTGGGCTACACCTTC. Translation: CASSLGTGAVGYTF.

The rearrangement links TRBV6-7 to TRBJ2-7, with 7 bases aligning to TRBD1. TRBV6-7 is given ORF status, its function remaining uncertain. The CDR3 consists of 14 residues. Losses at the gene ends were 3 bases for V and 0 bases for J; bases not matched to a gene: 2. The CDR3 nucleotides are TGTGCCAGCAGTTATAGGGACAGCTCCTACGAGCAGTACTTC. It encodes CASSYRDSSYEQYF.

This chain uses TRBV7-9 with TRBJ1-2, with 8 bases matching TRBD1. Trimming at V came to 1 base and at J to 2 bases, leaving 0 bases not matched to a gene. Germline V CDR1 and CDR2: SEHNR, FQNEAQ (reference sequence). This CDR3 contains 14 residues. The CDR3 DNA is TGTGCCAGCAGCTTAGGGGACAGGAACTATGGCTACACCTTC. It is translated as CASSLGDRNYGYTF.

The CDR3 protein is CSVDPGGTDTQYF. The DNA of the CDR3 is TGCAGCGTTGATCCGGGCGGCACAGATACGCAGTATTTT. This chain connects TRBV29-1 to TRBJ2-3; D remains unclear. Trimming pared 3 bases from V and 1 base from J, leaving 8 bases between. The germline gives CDR1 SQVTM, CDR2 ANQGSEA. The length of the CDR3 is 13 residues.

The rearrangement uses TRBV5-6 and TRBJ1-2; D might be TRBD1 (5 bases). The CDR3 is 13 amino acids. Germline V CDR1 and CDR2: SGHDT, YYEEEE. V lost 5 bases and J 8 bases, leaving 16 bases between the germline ends. CDR3 sequence (DNA): TGTGCCAGCAGAACCGGGACCGTGGGAGGCTACACCTTC. It translates to CASRTGTVGGYTF.

This chain connects TRBV14 to TRBJ2-7; TRBD1 or TRBD2 may be the D gene (5 bases each). The CDR3 extends over 14 amino acids. The V end was cut by 3 bases, the J end by 4 bases, with 13 bases between. The germline CDR1 and CDR2 sequences are SGHDN and FVKESK. CDR3 sequence (DNA): TGTGCCAGCAGCCATGGTGGGGGTTGGTACGAGCAGTACTTC. Protein product: CASSHGGGWYEQYF.

The chain uses TRBV27 and TRBJ2-7, with D perhaps TRBD2 (6 bases). V lost 5 bases to trimming and J lost 0 bases, with 11 bases between them. Germline loops: CDR1 MNHEY, CDR2 SMNVEV (reference sequence). This CDR3 comprises 14 residues. The CDR3 DNA sequence: TGTGCCAGCAGTCCCTTTAGCGGCTCCTACGAGCAGTACTTC. Its protein is CASSPFSGSYEQYF.

This clone was seen only a few times. J is TRBJ2-5 and V is TRBV19, with a possible D match to TRBD1 (6 bases). Germline-derived CDR1 and CDR2 are LNHDA and SQIVND (reference sequence). V was shortened by 6 bases and J by 4 bases, with 18 bases between the two germline ends. The CDR3 is 15 amino acids. The CDR3 sequence: CASRQQGGATETQYF. CDR3 DNA sequence: TGTGCCAGTAGGCAACAAGGGGGAGCCACAGAGACCCAGTACTTC.

The chain joins TRBV19 to TRBJ2-5; D is unclear. Trimming cost V 2 bases and J 5 bases, with 9 bases left between them. Germline assignment: CDR1 LNHDA and CDR2 SQIVND (reference sequence). This CDR3 has 13 residues. The CDR3 bases are TGTGCCAGTAGTATAACCAGTTGGGAGACCCAGTACTTC. Translated: CASSITSWETQYF.

The table lists this clone with a few counts. The J gene is TRBJ1-4, the V gene TRBV7-2; D gene ambiguous. Germline V gene lookup returns CDR1 SGHTA and CDR2 FQGNSA. Trimming stripped 5 bases from V and 6 bases from J, with 13 bases between. The CDR3 has 14 amino acids. In nucleotides, the CDR3 is TGTGCCAGCAGCCCAGGACCCGCGGATGAAAAACTGTTTTTT. Protein product: CASSPGPADEKLFF.

This clone was seen just once. With a much larger clone just one base away, this may be a read error. This CDR3 is also generated by other DNA sequences in the sample. V is TRBV7-9 and J is TRBJ1-4; possible D gene TRBD1, 5 bases. The CDR3 consists of 15 residues. Deletions cut 5 bases from V and 0 bases from J, with 10 bases between. Germline V gene data show CDR1 as SEHNR and CDR2 as FQNEAQ (reference sequence). CDR3 in amino acids: CASSIGQATNEKLFF. The CDR3 nucleotides read TGTGCCAGCAGCATCGGACAAGCAACTAATGAAAAACTGTTTTTT.

This rearrangement joins TRBV4-3 to TRBJ1-1; D is undetermined. The germline CDR1 and CDR2 sequences are LGHNA and YSLEER. Deletions cut 3 bases from V and 5 bases from J, with 13 bases between. The CDR3 is made up of 14 amino acids. CDR3 loop: CASSHVSVGTEAFF. The CDR3 DNA reads TGCGCCAGCAGCCACGTGTCAGTGGGGACTGAAGCTTTCTTT.

The V call is TRBV18, the J call TRBJ1-1; no clear D gene. CDR3 size: 16 residues. Trimming took 2 bases from V and 6 from J, leaving 19 bases between them. Germline V gives CDR1 KGHSH, CDR2 LQKENI. CDR3 loop: CASSPTSPIASAEAFF. The CDR3 DNA is TGTGCCAGCTCACCAACCTCCCCTATCGCTTCCGCTGAAGCTTTCTTT.

This rearrangement joins TRBV7-2 to TRBJ2-7; TRBD2 agrees at 7 bases. V dropped 8 bases and J dropped 0; count of bases not matched to a gene: 7. This CDR3 region has 14 residues. CDR1 is SGHTA and CDR2 is FQGNSA in the germline V gene. CDR3 sequence: CASHGGGASYEQYF. The DNA for the CDR3 is TGTGCCAGCCACGGGGGAGGGGCCTCCTACGAGCAGTACTTC.

The chain is built from TRBV11-2 and TRBJ2-5, with 8 bases that match TRBD2. This CDR3 is 14 amino acids long. The V segment lost 1 base and the J segment 7 bases; nucleotides outside the gene matches: 5. Germline CDR1 is SGHAT and CDR2 is FQNNGV. CDR3 in amino acids: CASSLAGGQWTQYF. DNA of the CDR3: TGTGCCAGCAGCTTAGCGGGGGGGCAGTGGACCCAGTACTTC.